A selection of T cell receptor beta chains follows, all from one sample in a study of identical twins. Each CDR3 protein gets one entry after TCRdb re-called the 5' RACE reads with MiXCR. Here the sample spans hundreds of thousands of distinct CDR3 sequences, 6.5% to 8.5% being singletons. This same sample was also part of a study on yellow fever vaccine responses in identical twins.

The sample taken for sequencing was memory (CD45RO+) T cells sorted from blood. The receptors stem from a woman aged 18-29 years in good health. Each CDR3 is given with its conserved first and last residue. The D gene is left open where the match is weak. Rows give clone size only sometimes, using once, few, many, or a class for an expanded clone.

J gene	V gene	D gene	clone size	CDR3 protein	CDR3 DNA
TRBJ1-1	TRBV7-9	.	few	CASSYLGSMNTEAFF	TGTGCCAGCAGCTATCTGGGGAGCATGAACACTGAAGCTTTCTTT
TRBJ2-1	TRBV7-9	.	many	CASSLDGNEQFF	TGTGCCAGCAGCTTAGACGGTAATGAGCAGTTCTTC
TRBJ1-1	TRBV27	.	few	CASSFLGTEAFF	TGTGCCAGCAGTTTTTTAGGCACTGAAGCTTTCTTT
TRBJ2-3	TRBV7-2	.	many	CASSLGLPTDTQYF	TGTGCCAGCAGCTTAGGTCTCCCCACAGATACGCAGTATTTT
TRBJ1-5	TRBV2	.	many	CASSEGQYQPQHF	TGTGCCAGCAGTGAAGGCCAGTATCAGCCCCAGCATTTT
TRBJ2-1	TRBV5-6	.	many	CASSLVGRNYNEQFF	TGTGCCAGCAGCTTGGTTGGCAGAAACTACAATGAGCAGTTCTTC
TRBJ2-3	TRBV5-1	TRBD2	many	CASSLGSGITDTQYF	TGCGCCAGCAGCTTGGGTAGCGGGATAACAGATACGCAGTATTTT
TRBJ1-2	TRBV7-9	.	many	CASSPRPGGAYGYTF	TGTGCCAGCAGCCCGAGGCCGGGGGGTGCCTATGGCTACACCTTC
TRBJ2-3	TRBV5-6	TRBD2	.	CASSYSSGSRTDTQYF	TGTGCCAGCAGCTATAGTAGCGGGAGCCGGACAGATACGCAGTATTTT
TRBJ2-7	TRBV5-1	TRBD1	many	CASSILTGSYEQYF	TGCGCCAGCAGCATATTGACAGGGTCCTACGAGCAGTACTTC
TRBJ2-1	TRBV12-3/TRBV12-4	.	many	CASSLGGSYNEQFF	TGTGCCAGCAGTTTAGGTGGCTCCTACAATGAGCAGTTCTTC
TRBJ2-5	TRBV19	.	few	CASSEQVRETQYF	TGTGCCAGTAGCGAACAGGTTCGGGAGACCCAGTACTTC
TRBJ1-2	TRBV14	.	.	CASSQLGGNYGYTF	TGTGCCAGCAGCCAACTGGGGGGTAACTATGGCTACACCTTC
TRBJ2-7	TRBV4-1	.	many	CASSAPLGEQYF	TGCGCCAGCAGCGCCCCGTTGGGCGAGCAGTACTTC
TRBJ2-7	TRBV20-1	TRBD2	.	CSGAGSYEQYF	TGCAGTGGAGCGGGATCCTACGAGCAGTACTTC
TRBJ2-7	TRBV24-1	.	.	CATSDAREPYEQYF	TGTGCCACCAGTGACGCCAGGGAACCCTACGAGCAGTACTTC
TRBJ1-1	TRBV6-2/TRBV6-3	.	.	CARGLRDTEAFF	TGTGCCAGGGGGCTTAGGGACACTGAAGCTTTCTTT
TRBJ2-1	TRBV10-3	TRBD2	.	CAISEIAGGTHNEQFF	TGTGCCATCAGTGAGATTGCGGGAGGAACTCACAATGAGCAGTTCTTC
TRBJ2-3	TRBV3-1	.	many	CASSQVPGSSSTDTQYF	TGTGCCAGCAGCCAAGTCCCCGGGTCCTCTAGCACAGATACGCAGTATTTT
TRBJ2-2	TRBV4-3	TRBD2	.	CASSQGVAGGSDGELFF	TGCGCCAGCAGCCAAGGGGTAGCGGGAGGGTCTGACGGGGAGCTGTTTTTT
TRBJ2-1	TRBV20-1	.	few	CSARDAGRRNEQFF	TGCAGTGCTAGAGATGCTGGGAGAAGGAATGAGCAGTTCTTC
TRBJ2-1	TRBV6-2/TRBV6-3	.	many	CASRTSSSARGYNEQFF	TGTGCCAGCAGGACTTCTAGTAGCGCCAGGGGCTACAATGAGCAGTTCTTC
TRBJ1-1	TRBV6-4	TRBD1	.	CASTRDSENTEAFF	TGTGCCAGCACTAGGGACAGCGAGAACACTGAAGCTTTCTTT
TRBJ2-1	TRBV5-2	.	.	CARGPWTGSNAYNEQFF	TGTGCCAGGGGCCCCTGGACAGGGTCCAACGCCTACAATGAGCAGTTCTTC
TRBJ1-4	TRBV7-9	.	.	CASSFAQGGKLFF	TGTGCCAGCAGCTTTGCGCAGGGAGGAAAACTGTTTTTT
TRBJ2-2	TRBV14	TRBD2	.	CASSQKLRTSGPQRLFF	TGTGCCAGCAGCCAAAAACTCAGGACTAGCGGTCCCCAGAGGCTGTTTTTT
TRBJ2-7	TRBV27	TRBD2	few	CASSLYRRETYEQYF	TGTGCCAGCAGTTTATACAGGCGGGAGACCTACGAGCAGTACTTC
TRBJ2-3	TRBV7-3	TRBD2	many	CASSSTPLAGFTDTQYF	TGTGCCAGCAGCTCCACCCCTTTAGCGGGCTTCACAGATACGCAGTATTTT
TRBJ2-7	TRBV4-3	TRBD2	few	CASSHELADSYEQYF	TGCGCCAGCAGCCATGAACTAGCGGACTCCTACGAGCAGTACTTC
TRBJ1-2	TRBV5-8	TRBD1	.	CASTRTGAVNYGYTF	TGTGCCAGCACACGGACAGGGGCCGTGAACTATGGCTACACCTTC
TRBJ2-5	TRBV15	TRBD2	.	CATSRGLAGGETQYF	TGTGCCACCAGCAGGGGACTAGCGGGCGGTGAGACCCAGTACTTC
TRBJ1-5	TRBV19	TRBD1	few	CASSHLGQGNQPQHF	TGTGCCAGTAGTCACCTGGGACAGGGCAATCAGCCCCAGCATTTT
TRBJ2-5	TRBV20-1	TRBD2	.	CSASSSGGLGTQYF	TGCAGTGCTTCAAGTAGCGGGGGGCTGGGGACCCAGTACTTC
TRBJ2-5	TRBV15	.	many	CATSRVLGLQETQYF	TGTGCCACCAGCAGAGTCCTCGGGCTCCAAGAGACCCAGTACTTC
TRBJ2-1	TRBV4-2	TRBD1	few	CASSRAPGQGYNEQFF	TGTGCCAGCTCCCGAGCACCGGGACAGGGGTACAATGAGCAGTTCTTC
TRBJ2-3	TRBV4-2	TRBD2	.	CALPRVAGITDTQYF	TGTGCCCTCCCGCGGGTAGCGGGTATCACAGATACGCAGTATTTT
TRBJ1-2	TRBV28	TRBD1	.	CASSLGQTGHTF	TGTGCCAGCAGTTTGGGACAGACGGGCCACACCTTC
TRBJ1-3	TRBV3-1	TRBD1	.	CASSQWDRGNTIYF	TGTGCCAGCAGCCAATGGGACAGAGGAAACACCATATATTTT
TRBJ1-6	TRBV2	TRBD1	many	CASRDRGSYNSPLHF	TGTGCCAGCAGGGACAGGGGGTCCTATAATTCACCCCTCCACTTT
TRBJ2-1	TRBV28	TRBD2	many	CASSLTSGRLNEQFF	TGTGCCAGCAGTCTGACTAGCGGGAGGCTAAATGAGCAGTTCTTC
TRBJ2-3	TRBV4-3	.	.	CASSQSTTEVADTQYF	TGCGCCAGCAGCCAATCGACTACCGAGGTCGCAGATACGCAGTATTTT
TRBJ1-1	TRBV12-3/TRBV12-4	.	many	CASSRRDTEAFF	TGTGCCAGCAGTAGACGGGACACTGAAGCTTTCTTT